This T cell receptor (beta chain) appears in the sequencing data of a study of T cells in narcolepsy. Background on the study: Enrolled donors included narcolepsy type 1 or type 2 patients and healthy controls. Regarding the study as a whole: Some memory CD4+ repertoires had no autoreactive clone sequences. HCRT-specific and TRIB2-specific autoreactive clonotypes appeared among same-patient CSF and blood CD4+ clonotypes.

The method was immunoSEQ multiplex PCR; TCRdb's version includes in-frame clones alone and lacks a portion of them. The table shows over 25,000 clones, with about four fifths occurring only once. This clone showed up just once. The target antigen is unknown. Germline V gene lookup returns CDR1 ENHRY and CDR2 SYGVKD. V was clipped by 2 bases and J by 9 bases, with 11 bases between them. This CDR3 has 13 amino acids. The sequenced material came from CD45RA- memory CD4+ T cells from PBMCs. The gene calls are TRBV10-3 and TRBJ1-5, with no clear D. The TCR sequence derives from a human donor with narcolepsy. The CDR3 protein is CAISEAGLGPQHF. DNA of the CDR3: TGTGCCATCAGTGAGGCAGGTCTAGGGCCCCAGCATTTT.